The 19 T cell receptor beta chains presented below share a single source sample, sequenced in a study of siplizumab effects on memory and regulatory T cells. Profiling relied on immunoSEQ multiplex PCR, and the TCRdb table lists in-frame clones only, not all of them. The sample gives about 50,000 clones, roughly 87% of which show up once; less than 0.35% is in the top ten. The sample was naive CD8+ T cells sorted from blood. Source of these receptors: a human donor in good health.

This clone was recorded once. V gene TRBV5-6 combines with J gene TRBJ1-2; D perhaps matches TRBD1 (5 bases). Germline CDR1 is SGHDT and CDR2 is YYEEEE. CDR3 length: 14 amino acids. The germline V and J ends were trimmed by 1 base and 7 bases, with 14 bases remaining between them. The CDR3 DNA reads TGTGCCAGCAGCTTGCAAAGGGGCCCCTTTGGCTACACCTTC. Residues: CASSLQRGPFGYTF.

V usage is TRBV6-6 and J usage is TRBJ2-7, with D perhaps matching TRBD2 (6 bases). Between the trimmed V and J ends, which lost 5 bases and 3 bases, there was a span of 11 bases. Looked up from germline, CDR1 is MNHNY and CDR2 is SVGAGI (reference sequence). The CDR3 extends over 13 amino acids. The CDR3 nucleotides read TGTGCCAGCAGTAAGTCGGGAGACTACGAGCAGTACTTC. This encodes CASSKSGDYEQYF.

The CDR3 nucleotides are TGCAGCGTTGTCGGTATGGCTGAAGCTTTCTTT. Its protein is CSVVGMAEAFF. The V and J genes are TRBV29-1 and TRBJ1-1; D remains unclear. V was shortened by 4 bases and J by 6 bases, with 9 bases between the two germline ends. This CDR3 region has 11 residues. Germline V CDR1 and CDR2: SQVTM, ANQGSEA.

V is TRBV4-1 and J is TRBJ2-7, with D hard to call. The CDR3 runs to 13 residues. Per the germline V gene, CDR1 is MGHRA and CDR2 is YSYEKL. The V end lost 0 bases, the J end lost 3 bases, and 6 bases lay between the germline ends. In DNA form, the CDR3 reads TGCGCCAGCAGCCAAGATCCATTCTACGAGCAGTACTTC. Translated, it gives CASSQDPFYEQYF.

This sequence joins TRBV7-9 and TRBJ2-7; D might be TRBD1 (5 bases). This CDR3 comprises 14 residues. CDR1 and CDR2 (germline): SEHNR, FQNEAQ (reference sequence). Trimming cost V 6 bases and J 0 bases, with 12 bases left between them. CDR3 residues: CASSLPGNSYEQYF. The CDR3, as DNA: TGTGCCAGCAGTTTGCCAGGGAACTCCTACGAGCAGTACTTC. Supplemented by reference TRBV7-9 and TRBJ2-7, the full variable domain reads DTGVSQNPRHKITKRGQNVTFRCDPISEHNRLYWYRQTLGQGPEFLTYFQNEAQLEKSRLLSDRFSAERPKGSFSTLEIQRTEQGDSAMYLCASSLPGNSYEQYFGPGTRLTVT.

The V call is TRBV20-1, the J call TRBJ2-7; D remains unclear. The V and J ends lost 6 bases and 1 base respectively, with 4 bases between them. The CDR3 sequence is 10 residues long. The V gene's germline CDR1 is DFQATT and CDR2 SNEGSKA (reference sequence). CDR3 coding DNA: TGCAGTGCGGGGTCCTACGAGCAGTACTTC. It codes for CSAGSYEQYF.

The CDR3 bases are TGTGCCAGCAGTGGGCTAGCGGGGGCCTTTCAGTACTTC. Protein product: CASSGLAGAFQYF. V usage is TRBV2 and J usage is TRBJ2-5; 10 bases are shared with TRBD2. J gave up 11 bases and V 4 bases, and 7 bases lay outside the gene matches. CDR1 is SNHLY, CDR2 FYNNEI, per germline. This CDR3 region has 13 residues. Filled out from reference TRBV2 and TRBJ2-5, the complete variable domain reads EPEVTQTPSHQVTQMGQEVILRCVPISNHLYFYWYRQILGQKVEFLVSFYNNEISEKSEIFDDQFSVERPDGSNFTLKIRSTKLEDSAMYFCASSGLAGAFQYFGPGTRLLVL.

The chain couples TRBV19 to TRBJ2-1; no clear D gene. The CDR3 covers 13 residues. V shed 1 base and J shed 9 bases, with 10 bases lying between them. The V gene's germline CDR1 is LNHDA and CDR2 SQIVND (reference sequence). CDR3 region: CASSIALGTEQFF. The CDR3 DNA reads TGTGCCAGTAGTATAGCGTTGGGAACTGAGCAGTTCTTC.

The chain carries TRBV4-1 and TRBJ2-7; D might be TRBD1 or TRBD2, each matching 5 bases. V dropped 1 base and J dropped 2 bases, with 18 bases sitting between them. Germline V lookup: CDR1 MGHRA, CDR2 YSYEKL. The CDR3 consists of 17 residues. CDR3 region: CASSQVGALDITYEQYF. In DNA form, the CDR3 reads TGCGCCAGCAGCCAAGTCGGGGCCCTTGACATAACCTACGAGCAGTACTTC.

The chain joins TRBV5-1 to TRBJ2-2; D is unresolved. CDR3 length equals 16 residues. CDR1 is SGHRS and CDR2 is YFSETQ in the germline V gene. V dropped 0 bases and J dropped 0 bases, with 9 bases sitting between them. In DNA form, the CDR3 reads TGCGCCAGCAGCTTGGATCTGGGGACGAACACCGGGGAGCTGTTTTTT. It specifies CASSLDLGTNTGELFF.

This clone was seen only a few times. The rearrangement joins TRBV9 to TRBJ1-2, with D unresolved. V dropped 3 bases and J dropped 2 bases, with 11 bases sitting between them. In germline, CDR1 is SGDLS, CDR2 YYNGEE. The length of the CDR3 is 14 residues. The CDR3 sequence is CASSGSTANYGYTF. The DNA for the CDR3 is TGTGCCAGCAGCGGTTCAACTGCGAACTATGGCTACACCTTC.

The V and J genes are TRBV29-1 and TRBJ1-1, with TRBD1 identical over 7 bases. The germline gives CDR1 SQVTM, CDR2 ANQGSEA. V shed 7 bases, J shed 5 bases, and the junction held 4 bases outside the gene matches. There are 11 residues in the CDR3. CDR3 sequence reads: CSALQGTEAFF. In DNA form, the CDR3 reads TGCAGCGCTTTACAGGGGACTGAAGCTTTCTTT.

The chain recombines TRBV9 with TRBJ2-1, with TRBD2 matching 10 bases. V dropped 3 bases and J dropped 4; count of bases not matched to a gene: 1. Germline V CDR1 and CDR2: SGDLS, YYNGEE. CDR3 length: 14 residues. The CDR3 loop is CASSGTSGYNEQFF. CDR3 in DNA: TGTGCCAGCAGCGGGACTAGCGGTTACAATGAGCAGTTCTTC.

V usage is TRBV19 and J usage is TRBJ1-2; D possibly corresponds to TRBD1 (6 bases). V was clipped by 6 bases and J by 2 bases, with 10 bases between them. CDR3 length equals 13 residues. The germline CDR1 and CDR2 sequences are LNHDA and SQIVND (reference sequence). The CDR3 sequence is CASRGDTNYGYTF. The CDR3 nucleotides are TGTGCCAGTAGGGGGGACACCAACTATGGCTACACCTTC.

This clone occurred once. The rearrangement links TRBV5-6 to TRBJ2-7; D is perhaps TRBD1 (5 bases). CDR3 length: 13 amino acids. V dropped 0 bases and J dropped 5 bases, with 9 bases sitting between them. Germline V CDR1 and CDR2: SGHDT, YYEEEE. The CDR3 DNA reads as TGTGCCAGCAGCTTGGGGCAGGGTAACGAGCAGTACTTC. Its translation: CASSLGQGNEQYF. Combining the CDR3 with reference TRBV5-6 and TRBJ2-7 gives the whole variable domain DAGVTQSPTHLIKTRGQQVTLRCSPKSGHDTVSWYQQALGQGPQFIFQYYEEEERQRGNFPDRFSGHQFPNYSSELNVNALLLGDSALYLCASSLGQGNEQYFGPGTRLTVT.

V and J are TRBV27 and TRBJ2-7; 7 positions agree with TRBD1. This CDR3 comprises 13 residues. The trim removed 6 bases at V and 6 bases at J, leaving 8 bases unmatched. Germline CDR1 MNHEY, CDR2 SMNVEV (reference sequence). The CDR3 nucleotides read TGTGCCAGCAGATCGAGACAGGGTCCCGAGCAGTACTTC. Translated, it gives CASRSRQGPEQYF.

This chain joins TRBV13 and TRBJ2-5, with a weak D call TRBD2 (5 bases). The V gene's germline CDR1 is PRHDT and CDR2 FYEKMQ (reference sequence). Trimming cost V 6 bases and J 2 bases, with 10 bases left between them. The CDR3 sequence is 13 residues long. CDR3 protein: CASSLGLQETQYF. The CDR3 DNA sequence: TGTGCCAGCAGTCTAGGACTGCAAGAGACCCAGTACTTC.

The genes are TRBV4-1 and TRBJ1-2, with D possibly matching TRBD1 (6 bases). The CDR3 runs 14 residues. Trimming took 3 bases from V and 8 from J, leaving 16 bases between them. Germline V gene data show CDR1 as MGHRA and CDR2 as YSYEKL. This CDR3 is CASSQGARWDGYTF. CDR3 nucleotide sequence: TGCGCCAGCAGCCAGGGGGCCCGGTGGGACGGCTACACCTTC.

The gene calls are TRBV5-1 and TRBJ2-2; D unresolved. V shed 4 bases and J shed 4 bases, with 17 bases lying between them. Looked up from germline, CDR1 is SGHRS and CDR2 is YFSETQ. The CDR3 runs to 16 residues. The CDR3 loop reads CASSPTTPLATGELFF. For the CDR3, the DNA is TGCGCCAGCAGCCCTACAACCCCACTGGCCACCGGGGAGCTGTTTTTT.